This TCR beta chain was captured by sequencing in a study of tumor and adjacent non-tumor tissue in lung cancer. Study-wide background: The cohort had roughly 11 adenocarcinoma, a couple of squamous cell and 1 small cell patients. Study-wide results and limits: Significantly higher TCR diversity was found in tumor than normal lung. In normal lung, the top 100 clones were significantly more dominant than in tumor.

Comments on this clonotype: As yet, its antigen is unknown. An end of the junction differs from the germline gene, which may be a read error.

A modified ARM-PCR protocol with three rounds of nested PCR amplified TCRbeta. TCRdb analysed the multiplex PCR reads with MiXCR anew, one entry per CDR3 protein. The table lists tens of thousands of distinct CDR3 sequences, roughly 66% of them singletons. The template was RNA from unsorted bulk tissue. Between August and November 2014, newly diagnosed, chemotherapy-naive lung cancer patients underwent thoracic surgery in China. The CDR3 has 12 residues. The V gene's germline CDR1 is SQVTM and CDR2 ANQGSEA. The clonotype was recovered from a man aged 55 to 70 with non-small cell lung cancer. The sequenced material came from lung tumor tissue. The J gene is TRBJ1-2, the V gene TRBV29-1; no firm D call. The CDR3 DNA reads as TGCAGCGTTAGATCAGGATCTGATGGCCACACCTTC. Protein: CSVRSGSDGHTF. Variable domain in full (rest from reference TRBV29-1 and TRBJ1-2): SAVISQKPSRDICQRGTSLTIQCQVDSQVTMMFWYRQQPGQSLTLIATANQGSEATYESGFVIDKFPISRPNLTFSTLTVSNMSPEDSSIYLCSVRSGSDGHTFGSGTRLTVV.